This T cell receptor beta chain was retrieved from a study of Graves' ophthalmopathy and Graves' hyperthyroidism. The junction had 16 bases not matched to a gene; V was cut back by 3 bases and J by 3 bases. In germline, CDR1 is DFQATT, CDR2 SNEGSKA (reference sequence). The CDR3 has 17 amino acids. This clonotype was detected many times. The sequenced template was RNA, covering the TCR beta CDR3 region. HTBI-primed first-round RT-PCR preceded second-round multiplex PCR. TCRdb reanalysed the multiplex PCR reads using MiXCR and keeps one entry per CDR3 protein. Among a few hundred thousand distinct CDR3 sequences listed, roughly 15% were seen once. Hyperthyroidism patients had new diagnoses, durations under 2 months, and ages of 18 to 65.

This TCR was sampled from an adult woman with stable Graves' hyperthyroidism. Sample: peripheral blood. The chain has TRBV20-1 and TRBJ2-7; 8 positions match TRBD2. The CDR3 DNA sequence: TGCAGTGCTAGGCCCCCTTGGCGGGAGGACAATTTCTACGAGCAGTACTTC. It encodes CSARPPWREDNFYEQYF.